This TCR beta chain was recorded in a study of T cell responses to AZD1222 COVID-19 vaccine. TCRdb's table, derived via immunoSEQ multiplex PCR, lists solely in-frame clones and lacks some. The profile covers some 62,000 clones, with about 70% appearing a single time and roughly an eighth taken by the ten largest. In germline, CDR1 is LNHDA, CDR2 SQIVND (reference sequence). V shed 4 bases and J shed 8 bases, with 16 bases lying between them. The CDR3 runs 14 residues. Sample: peripheral blood, taken on day 0 of AZD1222 vaccination. The J gene is TRBJ2-3, the V gene TRBV19, with a possible D match to TRBD2 (6 bases). This sequence was found in an adult in good health. The chain's CDR3 is CASSRLEPFGTQYF. In DNA, the CDR3 is TGTGCCAGTAGTAGACTAGAACCCTTTGGTACGCAGTATTTT.